This T cell receptor beta chain was documented in a study of neoadjuvant anti-PD-1 for oral cavity cancer. Only in-frame clones appear in the TCRdb table, and some are missing; sequencing was by immunoSEQ multiplex PCR. The sample contains about 7,000 clones, over 60% of which appear only once. Turning to this clone: Its antigen is unidentified.

This CDR3 has 14 amino acids. Germline V lookup: CDR1 SGHRS, CDR2 YFSETQ. J was trimmed by 5 bases and V by 3 bases; bases with no gene match: 6. The study's findings and limits: Pretreatment Treg/Th17 ratio correlated inversely with post-treatment tumor clonality.

V and J are TRBV5-1 and TRBJ2-5; 8 bases match TRBD1. The sequences come from PBMCs, collected before nivolumab (anti-PD-1) treatment. The TCR was taken from a person between 40 and 85 years old with oral cavity squamous cell carcinoma. The CDR3 DNA reads as TGCGCCAGCAGCTCGGACAGGGTCATGGAGACCCAGTACTTC. Amino acid sequence: CASSSDRVMETQYF.